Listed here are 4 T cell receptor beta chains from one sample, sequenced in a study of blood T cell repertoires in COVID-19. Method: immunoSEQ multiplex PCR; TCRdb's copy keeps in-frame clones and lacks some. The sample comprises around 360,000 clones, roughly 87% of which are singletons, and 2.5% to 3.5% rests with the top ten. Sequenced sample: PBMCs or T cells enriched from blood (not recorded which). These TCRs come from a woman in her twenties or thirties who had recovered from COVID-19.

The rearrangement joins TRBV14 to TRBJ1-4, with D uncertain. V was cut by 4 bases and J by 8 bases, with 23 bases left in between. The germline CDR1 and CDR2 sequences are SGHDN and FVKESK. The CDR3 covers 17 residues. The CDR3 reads CASSPGILSGTGEKLFF. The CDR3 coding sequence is TGTGCCAGCAGCCCTGGCATTCTGTCGGGTACGGGAGAAAAACTGTTTTTT.

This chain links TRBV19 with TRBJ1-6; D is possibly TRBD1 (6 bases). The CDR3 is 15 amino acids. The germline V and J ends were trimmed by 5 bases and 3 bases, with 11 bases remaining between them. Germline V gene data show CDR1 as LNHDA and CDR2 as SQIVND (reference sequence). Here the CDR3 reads CASSAGTNYNSPLHF. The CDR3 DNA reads TGTGCCAGTAGTGCCGGGACAAACTATAATTCACCCCTCCACTTT.

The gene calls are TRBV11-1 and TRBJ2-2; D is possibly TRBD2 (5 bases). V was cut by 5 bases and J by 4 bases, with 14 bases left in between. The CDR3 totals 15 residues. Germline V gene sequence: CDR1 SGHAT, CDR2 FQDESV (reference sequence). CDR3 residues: CASSVKNRGTGELFF. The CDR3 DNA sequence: TGTGCCAGCAGCGTCAAGAATCGGGGCACCGGGGAGCTGTTTTTT.

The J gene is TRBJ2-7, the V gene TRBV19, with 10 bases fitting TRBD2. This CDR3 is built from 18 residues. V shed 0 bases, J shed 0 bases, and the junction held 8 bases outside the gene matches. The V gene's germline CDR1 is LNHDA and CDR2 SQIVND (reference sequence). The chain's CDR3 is CASSIDGLAGDLSYEQYF. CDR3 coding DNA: TGTGCCAGTAGTATAGACGGGCTAGCGGGAGACCTCTCCTACGAGCAGTACTTC.